This entry concerns a single T cell receptor (beta chain). The target antigen is unknown. Time point denoted: week 23, last vaccination. The vaccine gave 300 ug of a 20-mer mutant IDH1 peptide subcutaneously per dose. This sample was taken from a study of a mutant IDH1 vaccine in newly diagnosed glioma. About the study: Sex among treated patients split approximately 62% male, around 38% female; mean age was about 43 years. Study-level findings and limits: Pseudoprogression appeared unlinked to shifts in leading peripheral T cell clonotypes. The occurrence of vaccine-induced immune responses was seen in roughly 93% of patients.

Libraries were prepared by immunoSEQ multiplex PCR; TCRdb keeps only in-frame clonotypes and omits some of them. The data show around 28,000 clones, about four fifths seen once. In germline, CDR1 is SGHDT, CDR2 YYEEEE. CDR3 length: 17 amino acids. V trimming: 4 bases; J trimming: 4 bases; junction bases outside the gene matches: 9. The V and J genes are TRBV5-6 and TRBJ1-6; 9 bases are shared with TRBD1. The sample here was PBMCs, taken from a glioma patient whose treatment included an IDH1 peptide vaccine. This clonotype was sampled from a woman in her twenties or thirties with glioma. CDR3 bases: TGTGCCAGCAGCCCAGGACAGGGGCGAGGGTATAATTCACCCCTCCACTTT. Translated: CASSPGQGRGYNSPLHF.